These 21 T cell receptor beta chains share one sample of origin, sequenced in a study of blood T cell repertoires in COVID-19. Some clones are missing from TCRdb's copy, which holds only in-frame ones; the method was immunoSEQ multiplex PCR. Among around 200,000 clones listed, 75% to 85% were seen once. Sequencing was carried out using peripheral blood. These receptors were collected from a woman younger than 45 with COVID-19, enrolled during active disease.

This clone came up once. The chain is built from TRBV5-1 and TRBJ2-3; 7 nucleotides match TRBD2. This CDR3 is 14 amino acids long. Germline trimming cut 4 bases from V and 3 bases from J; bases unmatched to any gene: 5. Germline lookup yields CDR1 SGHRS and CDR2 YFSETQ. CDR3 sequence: CASSPTGGTDTQYF. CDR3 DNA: TGCGCCAGCAGCCCTACGGGAGGAACAGATACGCAGTATTTT.

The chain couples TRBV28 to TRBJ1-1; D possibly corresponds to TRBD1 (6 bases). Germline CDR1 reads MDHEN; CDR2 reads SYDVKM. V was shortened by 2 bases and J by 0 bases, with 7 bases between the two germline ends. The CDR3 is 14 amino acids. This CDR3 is CASSLQGMNTEAFF. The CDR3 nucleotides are TGTGCCAGCAGTTTACAGGGGATGAACACTGAAGCTTTCTTT.

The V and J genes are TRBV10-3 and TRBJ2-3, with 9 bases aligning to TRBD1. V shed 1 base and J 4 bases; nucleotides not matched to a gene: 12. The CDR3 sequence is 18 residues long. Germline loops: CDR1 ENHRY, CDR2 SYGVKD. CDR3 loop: CAISEFLPGQGIPDTQYF. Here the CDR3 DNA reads TGTGCCATCAGTGAGTTCCTTCCGGGACAGGGCATTCCAGATACGCAGTATTTT.

The CDR3 spells CASSLGASSYEQYF. CDR3 in DNA: TGTGCCAGCAGTTTGGGCGCTAGCAGCTACGAGCAGTACTTC. V usage is TRBV27 and J usage is TRBJ2-7; TRBD2 might be the D (5 bases). This CDR3 is 14 amino acids long. V lost 3 bases and J lost 3, with 12 bases in between. From germline, CDR1 is MNHEY and CDR2 SMNVEV (reference sequence).

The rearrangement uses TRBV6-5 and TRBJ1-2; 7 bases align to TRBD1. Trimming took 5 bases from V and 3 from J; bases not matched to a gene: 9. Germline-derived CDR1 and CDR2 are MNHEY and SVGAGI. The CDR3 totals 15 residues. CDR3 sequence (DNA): TGTGCCAGCAGTCTGTACGGGACAGCCTACTATGGCTACACCTTC. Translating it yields CASSLYGTAYYGYTF.

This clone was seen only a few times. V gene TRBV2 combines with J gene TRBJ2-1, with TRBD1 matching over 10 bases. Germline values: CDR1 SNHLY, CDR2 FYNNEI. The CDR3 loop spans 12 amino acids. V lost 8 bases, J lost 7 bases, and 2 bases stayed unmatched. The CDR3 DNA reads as TGTGCCAGCCGGGACAGGGGTAATGAGCAGTTCTTC. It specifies CASRDRGNEQFF.

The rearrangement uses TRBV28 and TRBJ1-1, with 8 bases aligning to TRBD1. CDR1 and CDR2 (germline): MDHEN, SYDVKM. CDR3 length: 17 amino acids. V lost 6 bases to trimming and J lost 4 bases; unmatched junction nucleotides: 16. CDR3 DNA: TGTGCCAGCAGCACTTTTCGGGCAGCAACAGGGGGCACTGAAGCTTTCTTT. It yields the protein CASSTFRAATGGTEAFF. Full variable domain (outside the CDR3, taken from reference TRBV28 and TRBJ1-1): DVKVTQSSRYLVKRTGEKVFLECVQDMDHENMFWYRQDPGLGLRLIYFSYDVKMKEKGDIPEGYSVSREKKERFSLILESASTNQTSMYLCASSTFRAATGGTEAFFGQGTRLTVV.

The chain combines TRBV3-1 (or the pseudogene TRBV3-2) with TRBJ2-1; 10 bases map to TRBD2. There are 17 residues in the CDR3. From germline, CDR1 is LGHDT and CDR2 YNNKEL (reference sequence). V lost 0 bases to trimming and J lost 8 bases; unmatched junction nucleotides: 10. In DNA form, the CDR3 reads TGTGCCAGCAGCCAAGATCTGTTAGGGAGCGGGAGGGATGAGCAGTTCTTC. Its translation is CASSQDLLGSGRDEQFF.

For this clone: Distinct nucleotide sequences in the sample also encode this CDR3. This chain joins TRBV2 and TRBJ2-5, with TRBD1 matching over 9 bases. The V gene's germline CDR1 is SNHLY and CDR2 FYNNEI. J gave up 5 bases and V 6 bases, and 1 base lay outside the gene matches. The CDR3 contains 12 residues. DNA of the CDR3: TGTGCCAGCAGGACAGGGGGGGAGACCCAGTACTTC. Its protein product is CASRTGGETQYF.

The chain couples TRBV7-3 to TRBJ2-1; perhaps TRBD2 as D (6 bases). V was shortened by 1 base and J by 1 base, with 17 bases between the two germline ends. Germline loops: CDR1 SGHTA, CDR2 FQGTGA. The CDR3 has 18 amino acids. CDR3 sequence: CASSLNWFSGVSYNEQFF. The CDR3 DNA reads TGTGCCAGCAGCTTAAATTGGTTTTCGGGAGTGTCCTACAATGAGCAGTTCTTC.

The CDR3 loop is CAWSVRVWGKKGTDTQYF. CDR3 coding DNA: TGTGCCTGGAGTGTACGCGTATGGGGCAAAAAAGGCACAGATACGCAGTATTTT. The rearrangement uses TRBV30 and TRBJ2-3, with a possible D match to TRBD1 (5 bases). This CDR3 has 18 amino acids. The germline V and J ends were trimmed by 0 bases and 1 base, with 20 bases remaining between them. Germline V CDR1 and CDR2: GTSNPN, SVGIG (reference sequence).

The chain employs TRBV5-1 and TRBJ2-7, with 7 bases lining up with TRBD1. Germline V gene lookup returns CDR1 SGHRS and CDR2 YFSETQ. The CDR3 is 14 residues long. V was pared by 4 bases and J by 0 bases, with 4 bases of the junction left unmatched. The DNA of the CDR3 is TGCGCCAGCAGCCCAGGGACAGACTCCTACGAGCAGTACTTC. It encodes CASSPGTDSYEQYF.

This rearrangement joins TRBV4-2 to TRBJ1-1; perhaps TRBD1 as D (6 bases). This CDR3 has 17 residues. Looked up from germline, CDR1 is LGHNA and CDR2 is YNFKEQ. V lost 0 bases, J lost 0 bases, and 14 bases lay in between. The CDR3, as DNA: TGTGCCAGCAGCCAAGATTTAGAGGCAGGGGTGAACACTGAAGCTTTCTTT. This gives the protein CASSQDLEAGVNTEAFF.

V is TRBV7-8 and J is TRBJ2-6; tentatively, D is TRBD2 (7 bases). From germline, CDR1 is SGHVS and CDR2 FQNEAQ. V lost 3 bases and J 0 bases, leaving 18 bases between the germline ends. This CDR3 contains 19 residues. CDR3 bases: TGTGCCAGCAGCTTTCCGAGGGGGGGAGGTATCTCTGGGGCCAACGTCCTGACTTTC. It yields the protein CASSFPRGGGISGANVLTF.

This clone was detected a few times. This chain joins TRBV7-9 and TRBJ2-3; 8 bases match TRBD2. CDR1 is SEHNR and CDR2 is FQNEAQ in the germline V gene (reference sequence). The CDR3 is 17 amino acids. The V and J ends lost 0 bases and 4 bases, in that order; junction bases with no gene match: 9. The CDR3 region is CASSLAGGAGAADTQYF. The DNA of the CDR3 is TGTGCCAGCAGCTTAGCCGGGGGGGCGGGAGCTGCAGATACGCAGTATTTT.

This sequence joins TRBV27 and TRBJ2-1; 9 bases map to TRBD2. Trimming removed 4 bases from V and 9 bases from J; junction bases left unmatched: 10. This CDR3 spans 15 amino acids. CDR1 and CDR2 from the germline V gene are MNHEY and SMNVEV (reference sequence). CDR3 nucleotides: TGTGCCAGCAGTTATCCGCGGGAGGGTATGCGTGAGCAGTTCTTC. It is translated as CASSYPREGMREQFF.

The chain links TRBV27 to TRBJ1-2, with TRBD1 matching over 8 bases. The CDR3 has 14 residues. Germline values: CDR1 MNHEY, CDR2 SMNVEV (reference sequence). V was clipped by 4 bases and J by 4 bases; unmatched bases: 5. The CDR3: CASSSDRVGYGYTF. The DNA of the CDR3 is TGTGCCAGCAGTTCGGACAGGGTGGGCTATGGCTACACCTTC.

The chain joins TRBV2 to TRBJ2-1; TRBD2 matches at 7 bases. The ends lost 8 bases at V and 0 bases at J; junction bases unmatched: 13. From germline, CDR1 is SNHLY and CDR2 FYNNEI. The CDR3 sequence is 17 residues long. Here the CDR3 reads CASRGGGNDRSYNEQFF. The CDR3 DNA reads TGTGCCAGCCGGGGCGGGGGAAACGATCGCTCCTACAATGAGCAGTTCTTC.

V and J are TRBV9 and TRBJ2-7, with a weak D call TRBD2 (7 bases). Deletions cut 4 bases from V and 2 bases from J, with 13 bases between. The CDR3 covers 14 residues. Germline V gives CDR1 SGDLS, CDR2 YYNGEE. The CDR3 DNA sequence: TGTGCCAGCAGCCCTAGGGGGGGGGCCTACGAGCAGTACTTC. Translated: CASSPRGGAYEQYF.

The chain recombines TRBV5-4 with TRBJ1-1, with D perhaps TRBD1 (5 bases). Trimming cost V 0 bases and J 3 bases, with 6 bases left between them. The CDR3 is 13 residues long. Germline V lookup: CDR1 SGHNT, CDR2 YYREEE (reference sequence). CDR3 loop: CASSLEQDTEAFF. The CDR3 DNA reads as TGTGCCAGCAGCTTGGAACAGGACACTGAAGCTTTCTTT.

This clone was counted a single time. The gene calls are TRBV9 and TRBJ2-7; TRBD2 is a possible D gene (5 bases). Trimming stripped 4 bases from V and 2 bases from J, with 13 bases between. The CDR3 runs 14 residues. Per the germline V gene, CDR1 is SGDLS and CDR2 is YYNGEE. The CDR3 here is CASSPRSGAYEQYF. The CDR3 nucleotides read TGTGCCAGCAGCCCCCGGAGCGGTGCCTACGAGCAGTACTTC.